This T cell receptor beta chain was sequenced in a study of T cell responses to AZD1222 COVID-19 vaccine. General study findings and limits: The repertoires were collected only after the peak T cell response. Compared with day 0, the breadth and depth of the Spike-specific TCR repertoire rose significantly after two doses of AZD1222. Baseline antibody screening turned up just a handful of seropositive AZD1222 recipients. Reportedly, nearly half the spike-specific TCRs target unmutated variant regions.

As to this clone: Its antigen is undetermined.

Per germline, CDR1 LNHDA and CDR2 SQIVND (reference sequence). The V end lost 5 bases, the J end lost 2 bases, and 12 bases lay between the germline ends. The CDR3 consists of 14 residues. This table comes from immunoSEQ multiplex PCR, and its TCRdb copy is limited to in-frame clones, with some not included. The data hold about 130,000 clones, with approximately 92% observed a single time. Sequencing used peripheral blood, obtained 28 days after the second AZD1222 dose. The rearrangement uses TRBV19 and TRBJ2-5; TRBD2 might be the D (5 bases). The TCR comes from an adult who received the AZD1222 COVID-19 vaccine. CDR3 protein: CASSQRSGQETQYF. As DNA, the CDR3 is TGTGCCAGTAGTCAGAGATCGGGACAAGAGACCCAGTACTTC. The full variable domain, in which reference TRBV19 and TRBJ2-5 provide the parts outside the CDR3, is DGGITQSPKYLFRKEGQNVTLSCEQNLNHDAMYWYRQDPGQGLRLIYYSQIVNDFQKGDIAEGYSVSREKKESFPLTVTSAQKNPTAFYLCASSQRSGQETQYFGPGTRLLVL.